The source of this TCR beta chain is a study of blood T cells in healthy people across ages. This clonotype was picked up a small number of times. Germline is not matched at one junction end, which may reflect a read error. It was with a sample-barcoded 5' primer and a J-beta primer mix that a second PCR of about 6 to 12 cycles was run. TCRdb passed the 5' RACE reads through MiXCR, listing each CDR3 protein once. In the table there are approximately 2,000,000 distinct CDR3 sequences, roughly two fifths of which are singletons. This CDR3 is 15 amino acids long. Per germline, CDR1 SGHTA and CDR2 FQGTGA.

The chain combines TRBV7-3 with TRBJ2-1; D might be TRBD1 or TRBD2, each matching 5 bases. The specimen sequenced was blood. This TCR derives from a human donor in good health. CDR3 sequence (DNA): TGTGCCAACAGCTTGGGACGGGGCCGCTACAATGAGCAGTTCTTC. Amino acid sequence: CANSLGRGRYNEQFF.